This TCR beta chain was observed in a study of T-cell memory formation after mild COVID-19. Study-wide context: TCR clustering was largely donor specific. The study's findings and limits: Whereas later expanders leaned CD4+, clones contracting day 15 to 85 showed a balanced CD4/CD8 makeup. Mainly in CM and EM were contracting CD4+ clones; CD8+ were in EMRA.

There are 14 residues in the CDR3. Germline loops: CDR1 DFQATT, CDR2 SNEGSKA (reference sequence). cDNA libraries for TCR alpha and TCR beta, carrying sample barcodes and UMIs, came from 5'RACE with constant-segment primers. TCRdb analysed the 5' RACE reads with MiXCR anew, one entry per CDR3 protein. The data show some 300,000 distinct CDR3 sequences, with 20% to 25% seen just once and under 25% held by the top ten. Remarks on this clonotype: Its specificity is not known.

The TCR was taken from a man between 18 and 35 years old who had mild COVID-19 (a few samples of this study predate the infection). Cell type and time point are not known. The gene calls are TRBV20-1 and TRBJ1-1, with 11 bases fitting TRBD1. The specimen sequenced was PBMCs or a T cell subset sorted from them (not recorded which). The CDR3 protein is CRAGTGGMGTEAFF. CDR3 coding DNA: TGCAGGGCCGGGACAGGGGGGATGGGGACTGAAGCTTTCTTT.